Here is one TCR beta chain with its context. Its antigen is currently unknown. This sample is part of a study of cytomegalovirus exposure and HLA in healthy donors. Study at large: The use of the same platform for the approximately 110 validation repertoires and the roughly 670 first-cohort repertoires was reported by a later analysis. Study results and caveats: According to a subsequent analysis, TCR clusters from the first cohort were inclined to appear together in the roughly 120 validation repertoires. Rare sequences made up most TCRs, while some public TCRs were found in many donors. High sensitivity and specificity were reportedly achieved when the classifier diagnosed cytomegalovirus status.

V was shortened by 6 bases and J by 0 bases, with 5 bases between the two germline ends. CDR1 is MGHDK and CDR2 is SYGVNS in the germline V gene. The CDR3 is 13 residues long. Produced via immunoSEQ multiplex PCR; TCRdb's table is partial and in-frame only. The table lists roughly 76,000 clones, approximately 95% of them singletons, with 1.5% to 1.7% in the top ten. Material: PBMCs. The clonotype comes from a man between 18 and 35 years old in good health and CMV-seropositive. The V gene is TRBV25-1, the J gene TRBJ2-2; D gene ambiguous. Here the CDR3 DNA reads TGTGCCAGCAGCGCGACGAACACCGGGGAGCTGTTTTTT. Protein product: CASSATNTGELFF.